The 15 T cell receptor beta chains below were found in one sample sequenced in a study of T cells in Graves' hyperthyroidism and ophthalmopathy. RNA transcripts served as the template for amplifying TCR beta CDR3 regions. Researchers ran a first-round RT-PCR on the TCR CDR3 using the HTBI primer set. TCRdb re-analysed the multiplex PCR reads in MiXCR, keeping a single row per CDR3 protein. The repertoire holds around 400,000 distinct CDR3 sequences, 15% to 18% seen once, with about 27% in the top ten. The material sequenced was blood. Every receptor here comes from a woman younger than 35 with Graves' hyperthyroidism that later progressed to Graves' ophthalmopathy.

This clonotype was counted ten times or more. The chain couples TRBV6-1 to TRBJ1-5; the D gene is possibly TRBD1 (5 bases). V lost 7 bases, J lost 3 bases, and 13 bases lay in between. CDR1 MNHNS and CDR2 SASEGT come from the germline V gene. The CDR3 has 14 amino acids. The CDR3 reads CASNEGYANQPQHF. CDR3 DNA: TGTGCCAGCAATGAGGGGTATGCCAATCAGCCCCAGCATTTT.

This clonotype was counted many times. The chain couples TRBV14 to TRBJ2-1; no definite D call. Between the trimmed V and J ends, which lost 0 bases and 8 bases, there was a span of 14 bases. CDR3 size: 15 residues. Germline V gene data show CDR1 as SGHDN and CDR2 as FVKESK. The CDR3: CASSQEAILFHEQFF. CDR3 bases: TGTGCCAGCAGCCAAGAGGCTATTTTGTTTCATGAGCAGTTCTTC.

V is TRBV20-1 and J is TRBJ1-1; no clear D. The CDR3 has 12 amino acids. Germline lookup yields CDR1 DFQATT and CDR2 SNEGSKA (reference sequence). V dropped 3 bases and J dropped 3 bases, with 8 bases sitting between them. The CDR3 coding sequence is TGCAGTGCTAGTGTTGGAGACACTGAAGCTTTCTTT. It translates to CSASVGDTEAFF.

This clonotype was counted only a few times. The chain is built from TRBV20-1 and TRBJ1-2, with 11 bases lining up with TRBD1. CDR1 is DFQATT, CDR2 SNEGSKA, per germline (reference sequence). CDR3 length equals 15 residues. The junction had 11 bases not matched to a gene; V was cut back by 3 bases and J by 8 bases. The CDR3 nucleotides read TGCAGTGCTAGCCGGACAGGGGGCCGGGAGAGCGGCTACACCTTC. Its translation: CSASRTGGRESGYTF.

This clonotype was detected many times. The chain couples TRBV11-2 to TRBJ1-5, with D uncertain. Germline CDR1 reads SGHAT; CDR2 reads FQNNGV. V dropped 1 base and J dropped 9 bases, with 10 bases sitting between them. The length of the CDR3 is 13 residues. The CDR3 loop reads CASSLGTVGPQHF. CDR3 DNA sequence: TGTGCCAGCAGCTTAGGGACTGTGGGGCCCCAGCATTTT.

This clonotype was detected many times. The chain has TRBV20-1 and TRBJ2-1, with TRBD1 identical over 10 bases. J was trimmed by 8 bases and V by 5 bases; bases with no gene match: 3. Per the germline V gene, CDR1 is DFQATT and CDR2 is SNEGSKA (reference sequence). The CDR3 runs to 12 residues. CDR3 amino acids: CSAPDRGYEQFF. Written as DNA, the CDR3 is TGCAGTGCTCCGGACAGGGGGTATGAGCAGTTCTTC.

Points on this clonotype: The junction departs from the called germline gene at one end, perhaps through a read error. The chain uses TRBV6-5 and TRBJ1-3; unclear D gene. This CDR3 has 16 residues. CDR1 is MNHEY, CDR2 SVGAGI, per germline. CDR3 in amino acids: CAGSYSSSKWANTIYF. CDR3 DNA sequence: TGTGCCGGCAGTTACTCGTCCTCAAAGTGGGCAAACACCATATATTTT.

This clonotype was recorded many times. The chain recombines TRBV15 with TRBJ1-2, with TRBD1 matching 9 bases. Per the germline V gene, CDR1 is LNHNV and CDR2 is YYDKDF (reference sequence). The CDR3 has 16 amino acids. Trimming took 1 base from V and 0 from J; bases not matched to a gene: 3. CDR3 amino acids: CATSRGGTGSNYGYTF. In nucleotides, the CDR3 is TGTGCCACCAGCAGAGGCGGGACAGGGTCTAACTATGGCTACACCTTC. Full variable domain (missing parts from reference TRBV15 and TRBJ1-2): DAMVIQNPRYQVTQFGKPVTLSCSQTLNHNVMYWYQQKSSQAPKLLFHYYDKDFNNEADTPDNFQSRRPNTSFCFLDIRSPGLGDTAMYLCATSRGGTGSNYGYTFGSGTRLTVV.

This clonotype was seen a handful of times. The chain uses TRBV12-3 or TRBV12-4 and TRBJ2-4; 10 bases are a match to TRBD1. The CDR3 consists of 14 residues. V lost 6 bases to trimming and J lost 5 bases; unmatched junction nucleotides: 4. CDR3 sequence reads: CASSLTGGENIQYF. Written as DNA, the CDR3 is TGTGCCAGCAGCCTGACAGGGGGCGAAAACATTCAGTACTTC.

This clonotype appeared a few times. The rearrangement links TRBV27 to TRBJ2-3; maybe TRBD2 (5 bases). CDR1 MNHEY and CDR2 SMNVEV come from the germline V gene (reference sequence). The CDR3 extends over 15 amino acids. Deletions cut 6 bases from V and 0 bases from J, with 13 bases between. The CDR3 coding sequence is TGTGCCAGCAGGTCCACTAGTCCAAGCACAGATACGCAGTATTTT. Its protein product is CASRSTSPSTDTQYF.

This clonotype has ten or more counts. V is TRBV28 and J is TRBJ2-3; TRBD2 aligns across 9 bases. This CDR3 has 17 residues. From germline, CDR1 is MDHEN and CDR2 SYDVKM. V trimming: 4 bases; J trimming: 4 bases; junction bases outside the gene matches: 12. DNA for the CDR3: TGTGCCAGCAGTTCACTCACTAGCGGGTTTGGTGCAGATACGCAGTATTTT. Amino acids: CASSSLTSGFGADTQYF.

In DNA, the CDR3 is TGTGCCAGCAGCCGAACCGACAGGGGTAACGGCTACACCTTC. As protein: CASSRTDRGNGYTF. The chain combines TRBV5-5 with TRBJ1-2; TRBD1 matches at 8 bases. V lost 4 bases and J lost 8; bases outside the gene matches: 10. The CDR3 covers 14 residues. The germline gives CDR1 SGHKS, CDR2 YYEKEE (reference sequence). The full variable domain, in which reference TRBV5-5 and TRBJ1-2 provide the parts outside the CDR3, is DAGVTQSPTHLIKTRGQQVTLRCSPISGHKSVSWYQQVLGQGPQFIFQYYEKEERGRGNFPDRFSARQFPNYSSELNVNALLLGDSALYLCASSRTDRGNGYTFGSGTRLTVV.

The genes are TRBV6-4 and TRBJ2-1, with D unclear. This CDR3 has 14 amino acids. The V end was cut by 3 bases, the J end by 6 bases, with 12 bases between. The germline V gene encodes CDR1 MRHNA and CDR2 SNTAGT. As DNA, the CDR3 is TGTGCCAGCAGTGAGAATAGCCCGGCCAATGAGCAGTTCTTC. Translated, it gives CASSENSPANEQFF.

This clonotype was picked up one time. The rearrangement joins TRBV6-5 to TRBJ2-2; D not resolved. V gave up 2 bases and J gave up 8 bases, with 6 bases separating them. The CDR3 runs 12 residues. The germline gives CDR1 MNHEY, CDR2 SVGAGI. The CDR3 loop reads CASSYPRGELFF. The CDR3 DNA reads TGTGCCAGCAGTTACCCCCGAGGGGAGCTGTTTTTT.

This clonotype has a handful of counts. V usage is TRBV2 and J usage is TRBJ1-5, with D maybe TRBD1 (6 bases). The V gene lost 6 bases and the J gene lost 4 bases, with 13 bases spanning the gap. This CDR3 comprises 14 residues. From germline, CDR1 is SNHLY and CDR2 FYNNEI. The CDR3 region is CASSEQGKNQPQHF. The DNA of the CDR3 is TGTGCCAGCAGCGAACAGGGAAAAAATCAGCCCCAGCATTTT.